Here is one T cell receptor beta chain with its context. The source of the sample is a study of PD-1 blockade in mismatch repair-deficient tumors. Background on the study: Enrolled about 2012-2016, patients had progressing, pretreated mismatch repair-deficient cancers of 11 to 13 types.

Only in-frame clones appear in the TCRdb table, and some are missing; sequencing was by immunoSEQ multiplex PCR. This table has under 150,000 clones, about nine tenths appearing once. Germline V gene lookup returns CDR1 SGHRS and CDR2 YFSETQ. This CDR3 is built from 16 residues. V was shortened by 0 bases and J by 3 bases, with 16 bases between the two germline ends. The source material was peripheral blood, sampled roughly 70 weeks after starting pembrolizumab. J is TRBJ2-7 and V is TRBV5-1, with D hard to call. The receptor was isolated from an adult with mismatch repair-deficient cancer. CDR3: CASSLESLYGRYEQYF. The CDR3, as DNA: TGCGCCAGCAGCTTGGAAAGTCTTTACGGACGCTACGAGCAGTACTTC. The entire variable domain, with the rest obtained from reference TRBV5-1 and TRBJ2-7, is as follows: KAGVTQTPRYLIKTRGQQVTLSCSPISGHRSVSWYQQTPGQGLQFLFEYFSETQRNKGNFPGRFSGRQFSNSRSEMNVSTLELGDSALYLCASSLESLYGRYEQYFGPGTRLTVT.